What follows are 19 T cell receptor beta chains derived from one specimen sequenced in a study of spatial heterogeneity in lung cancer. No antigens are known for them. Study findings and constraints: Mutation counts in tumors were tracked by counts of expanded intratumoral alpha and beta TCRs.

Time point: sample taken at primary tumor resection. TCRdb re-called the 5' RACE reads through MiXCR, storing one row per CDR3 protein. The sample has under 15,000 distinct CDR3 sequences, 4.7% seen once. Material: lung tumor tissue, obtained at surgery. The receptors were sampled from a female donor with early-stage non-small cell lung cancer.

By sample fraction, this clonotype is medium-sized (0.01 to 0.1%). Since it is a stray read in a library aimed at alpha chains, this beta chain has a size that is not meaningful. The gene calls are TRBV9 and TRBJ2-2; no clear D gene. CDR3 size: 15 residues. The ends were cut back, 4 bases at V and 3 bases at J, with 13 bases in the middle. Germline V gives CDR1 SGDLS, CDR2 YYNGEE. The CDR3 protein is CASSPGDFYTGELFF. The DNA for the CDR3 is TGTGCCAGCAGCCCCGGAGACTTTTACACCGGGGAGCTGTTTTTT.

This clonotype occurred many times. This beta chain is a stray read from a library made for alpha chains; its abundance is not meaningful. The V call is TRBV15, the J call TRBJ1-4, with a tentative D call TRBD1 (6 bases). Germline lookup yields CDR1 LNHNV and CDR2 YYDKDF (reference sequence). V was shortened by 0 bases and J by 8 bases, with 13 bases between the two germline ends. There are 15 residues in the CDR3. CDR3 DNA sequence: TGTGCCACCAGCAGAGATTTCGGGGGCGGCGAAAAACTGTTTTTT. As protein: CATSRDFGGGEKLFF.

Turning to this clonotype: Since it is a stray read in a library aimed at alpha chains, this beta chain has a size that is not meaningful. The rearrangement joins TRBV6-2 or TRBV6-3 to TRBJ2-2; a weak D match, TRBD2 (7 bases). The CDR3 has 14 amino acids. The V gene lost 7 bases and the J gene lost 7 bases, with 16 bases spanning the gap. CDR1 MNHEY and CDR2 SVGEGT come from the germline V gene. CDR3 loop: CASNKGGAGGELFF. CDR3 bases: TGTGCCAGCAACAAAGGGGGGGCCGGCGGGGAGCTGTTTTTT.

This clonotype appeared many times. This beta chain is a stray read from a library made for alpha chains; its abundance is not meaningful. V and J are TRBV4-1 and TRBJ2-5; D may be TRBD2 (7 bases). V dropped 0 bases and J dropped 7 bases, with 18 bases sitting between them. Germline V gene lookup returns CDR1 MGHRA and CDR2 YSYEKL. The CDR3 runs to 16 residues. The CDR3 DNA is TGCGCCAGCAGCCAAGACCAGGCGGGGGCCTTAGGGACCCAGTACTTC. Amino acids: CASSQDQAGALGTQYF.

Concerning this clonotype itself: The library was designed around alpha chains, so this beta chain is a stray read whose abundance carries little weight. The rearrangement uses TRBV9 and TRBJ1-1; a weak D match, TRBD1 (6 bases). CDR3 size: 13 residues. The V gene lost 6 bases and the J gene lost 0 bases, with 9 bases spanning the gap. CDR1 SGDLS and CDR2 YYNGEE come from the germline V gene. The DNA of the CDR3 is TGTGCCAGCAACAGGGAAATGAACACTGAAGCTTTCTTT. This gives the protein CASNREMNTEAFF. The full variable domain, completed using reference TRBV9 and TRBJ1-1, is DSGVTQTPKHLITATGQRVTLRCSPRSGDLSVYWYQQSLDQGLQFLIQYYNGEERAKGNILERFSAQQFPDLHSELNLSSLELGDSALYFCASNREMNTEAFFGQGTRLTVV.

This clonotype was seen repeatedly, ten times or more. This beta chain lies outside the target of a library built for alpha chains; its clone size means little. This rearrangement joins TRBV6-7 to TRBJ1-1, with D uncertain. TRBV6-7 counts as an open reading frame of uncertain function. CDR3 size: 15 residues. V was pared by 2 bases and J by 4 bases, with 14 bases between. CDR3 amino acids: CASSYTRAGSTEAFF. The CDR3 DNA reads as TGTGCCAGCAGTTACACGCGTGCGGGGAGCACTGAAGCTTTCTTT.

For this clonotype: The library was prepared for alpha chains; this beta chain is a stray read, so its frequency means little. The chain employs TRBV10-3 and TRBJ1-5; possibly TRBD1 for D (5 bases). V lost 11 bases and J lost 4, with 18 bases in between. The CDR3 length is 14 residues. Germline V lookup: CDR1 ENHRY, CDR2 SYGVKD. CDR3 region: CASGKEGSNQPQHF. In DNA form, the CDR3 reads TGTGCCTCAGGGAAGGAGGGCTCAAATCAGCCCCAGCATTTT.

This clonotype was counted a few times. For a library built for alpha chains, this beta chain is a stray read; little rests on its size. The chain has TRBV10-3 and TRBJ2-1; D ambiguous. In germline, CDR1 is ENHRY, CDR2 SYGVKD. Trimming removed 5 bases from V and 2 bases from J, with 16 bases in between. There are 16 residues in the CDR3. CDR3 in amino acids: CAISSVWRDTYNEQFF. The CDR3 coding sequence is TGTGCCATCAGTTCCGTGTGGCGAGACACCTACAATGAGCAGTTCTTC.

This clonotype appeared many times. The size of this beta chain means little, since it is a stray read in a library made for alpha chains. This chain joins TRBV18 and TRBJ2-7, with TRBD1 matching over 10 bases. J lost 2 bases, V lost 6 bases, and 7 bases had no gene match. Germline assignment: CDR1 KGHSH and CDR2 LQKENI. The CDR3 is 15 amino acids. The CDR3 sequence: CASSPDRGLTYEQYF. The CDR3 coding sequence is TGTGCCAGCTCTCCTGACAGGGGGCTTACCTACGAGCAGTACTTC.

This clonotype was found many times. This beta chain was picked up by a library intended for alpha chains and is off target, so its count carries little meaning. This chain uses TRBV5-1 with TRBJ2-7, with 8 nucleotides matching TRBD1. Germline CDR1 and CDR2: SGHRS and YFSETQ. This CDR3 has 16 amino acids. With 4 bases clipped from V and 2 bases from J, the junction kept 11 bases outside the gene matches. The CDR3 DNA is TGCGCCAGCAGCCATCTCACGACAGGGGTTGCCTACGAGCAGTACTTC. It is translated as CASSHLTTGVAYEQYF.

This clonotype was detected many times. For a library built for alpha chains, this beta chain is a stray read; little rests on its size. The rearrangement links TRBV12-3 or TRBV12-4 to TRBJ1-1, with D tentatively TRBD1 (6 bases). The V gene lost 7 bases and the J gene lost 1 base, with 13 bases spanning the gap. This CDR3 is 14 amino acids long. This chain's CDR3 is CASNPTGTNTEAFF. For the CDR3, the DNA is TGTGCCAGCAACCCAACAGGGACGAACACTGAAGCTTTCTTT.

This clonotype was counted many times. This beta chain was picked up by a library intended for alpha chains and is off target, so its count carries little meaning. The CDR3 DNA sequence: TGTGCCAGCAGTTACGGGGGGGGAATTACGGACAGACTAAAGAGCAATCAGCCCCAGCATTTT. It is translated as CASSYGGGITDRLKSNQPQHF. The chain couples TRBV6-5 to TRBJ1-5; TRBD1 is a possible D gene (6 bases). The CDR3 is made up of 21 amino acids. Looked up from germline, CDR1 is MNHEY and CDR2 is SVGAGI. The V end lost 2 bases, the J end lost 1 base, and 27 bases lay between the germline ends.

This clonotype was detected ten times or more. This beta chain represents an off-target read in a library built for alpha chains; its size is of limited meaning. The chain recombines TRBV7-2 with TRBJ2-3; TRBD2 agrees at 10 bases. V gave up 4 bases and J gave up 1 base; unmatched junction bases: 5. Germline loops: CDR1 SGHTA, CDR2 FQGNSA. The CDR3 has 16 residues. The CDR3 sequence is CASSSSGGGRTDTQYF. CDR3 nucleotides: TGTGCCAGCAGCTCTAGCGGGGGCGGCCGCACAGATACGCAGTATTTT.

This clonotype was observed many times. Because the library targeted alpha chains, this beta chain is an off-target read whose size means little. The chain links TRBV15 to TRBJ1-1; D is possibly TRBD1 (6 bases). V was pared by 0 bases and J by 6 bases, with 11 bases between. Per the germline V gene, CDR1 is LNHNV and CDR2 is YYDKDF (reference sequence). This CDR3 is 14 amino acids long. As DNA, the CDR3 is TGTGCCACCAGCAGAGATTTGGGGGCATCTGAAGCTTTCTTT. Its protein product is CATSRDLGASEAFF.

The table lists this clonotype with many counts. The library was designed around alpha chains, so this beta chain is a stray read whose abundance carries little weight. V and J are TRBV11-2 and TRBJ2-1, with a weak D call TRBD2 (5 bases). V lost 1 base and J 8 bases, leaving 9 bases between the germline ends. The CDR3 is 13 residues long. CDR1 is SGHAT, CDR2 FQNNGV, per germline. The CDR3 here is CASSLATGYEQFF. CDR3 nucleotide sequence: TGTGCCAGCAGCTTAGCAACGGGGTATGAGCAGTTCTTC.

By share, this clonotype counts as medium-sized. This beta chain is an off-target read within a library intended for alpha chains, so its frequency means little. The chain has TRBV7-8 and TRBJ2-3, with D uncertain. V lost 5 bases and J 7 bases, leaving 10 bases between the germline ends. Germline lookup yields CDR1 SGHVS and CDR2 FQNEAQ. CDR3 length equals 12 residues. CDR3 sequence: CASSVTVNTQYF. The CDR3 DNA follows: TGTGCCAGCAGCGTAACTGTGAATACGCAGTATTTT. Full variable domain (rest looked up from reference TRBV7-8 and TRBJ2-3): GAGVSQSPRYKVAKRGQDVALRCDPISGHVSLFWYQQALGQGPEFLTYFQNEAQLDKSGLPSDRFFAERPEGSVSTLKIQRTQQEDSAVYLCASSVTVNTQYFGPGTRLTVL.

The table lists this clonotype with many counts. This beta chain represents an off-target read in a library built for alpha chains; its size is of limited meaning. The J gene is TRBJ1-1, the V gene TRBV9; TRBD1 is a possible D gene (6 bases). Germline loops: CDR1 SGDLS, CDR2 YYNGEE. V was trimmed by 10 bases and J by 5 bases, leaving 27 bases between them. The CDR3 contains 16 residues. The CDR3 loop is CALPWVDSGGRTEAFF. The CDR3 coding sequence is TGTGCCCTCCCGTGGGTGGACAGCGGAGGGAGGACTGAAGCTTTCTTT. The full variable domain, rest sourced from reference TRBV9 and TRBJ1-1, is DSGVTQTPKHLITATGQRVTLRCSPRSGDLSVYWYQQSLDQGLQFLIQYYNGEERAKGNILERFSAQQFPDLHSELNLSSLELGDSALYFCALPWVDSGGRTEAFFGQGTRLTVV.

This clonotype was found many times. This beta chain appears as a stray read in a library generated for alpha chains; its size is not informative. This rearrangement joins TRBV29-1 to TRBJ2-6; D perhaps matches TRBD1 (5 bases). Germline V gives CDR1 SQVTM, CDR2 ANQGSEA. The CDR3 loop spans 15 amino acids. Trimming cost V 3 bases and J 0 bases, with 9 bases left between them. The CDR3, as DNA: TGCAGCGTTGACCCAGGGCCCTCTGGGGCCAACGTCCTGACTTTC. Its protein is CSVDPGPSGANVLTF.

The sample holds many counts of this clonotype. Found in a library prepared for alpha chains, this beta chain is an off-target read, and its abundance has little meaning. This rearrangement joins TRBV4-3 to TRBJ2-1; 10 bases are shared with TRBD2. The J segment lost 2 bases and the V segment lost 4 bases, leaving 5 bases of the junction unmatched. Per germline, CDR1 LGHNA and CDR2 YSLEER. The length of the CDR3 is 16 residues. The CDR3 is CASSRVAGGPYNEQFF. The CDR3 bases are TGCGCCAGCAGCCGAGTAGCGGGGGGCCCCTACAATGAGCAGTTCTTC.